Presented here are 30 T cell receptor beta chains from one specimen sequenced in a study of beta chain features in type 1 diabetes. General study results and limits: People with Type 1 diabetes carried modestly yet significantly shorter TCRB CDR3s in all four CD4+ subsets.

What was sequenced were expressed TCRB transcripts, since all of the isolated RNA had been reverse transcribed. Using immunoSEQ multiplex PCR, the repertoire was profiled, and TCRdb retains in-frame clones only, with some absent. The sample includes about 150,000 clones, over 9% of them seen just once. Their cognate antigens are unknown. The source material was central memory CD4+ T cells from blood. All receptors come from a man aged 25 to 40 with type 1 diabetes.

This chain connects TRBV19 to TRBJ2-3, with 10 bases that match TRBD1. The CDR3 totals 14 residues. CDR1 and CDR2 (germline): LNHDA, SQIVND (reference sequence). V dropped 6 bases and J dropped 4; count of bases not matched to a gene: 4. The CDR3 DNA reads as TGTGCCAGTAGGACGGGACAGGGGCCAGATACGCAGTATTTT. Translated: CASRTGQGPDTQYF.

This clone was detected a few times. The rearrangement links TRBV12-5 to TRBJ2-5; 9 nucleotides align to TRBD1. CDR1 LGHNT and CDR2 FRNRAP come from the germline V gene. The V and J ends lost 6 bases and 7 bases, in that order; junction bases with no gene match: 0. This CDR3 spans 11 amino acids. CDR3 amino acids: CASGTGGTQYF. For the CDR3, the DNA is TGTGCTAGTGGGACAGGGGGGACCCAGTACTTC.

The V gene is TRBV7-9, the J gene TRBJ2-3, with a possible D match to TRBD2 (6 bases). The CDR3 extends over 10 amino acids. From germline, CDR1 is SEHNR and CDR2 FQNEAQ (reference sequence). The ends were cut back, 11 bases at V and 5 bases at J, with 8 bases in the middle. DNA for the CDR3: TGTGCCTCGGAGGGAGATACGCAGTATTTT. Translated, it gives CASEGDTQYF. The complete variable domain, with remaining parts taken from reference TRBV7-9 and TRBJ2-3, reads DTGVSQNPRHKITKRGQNVTFRCDPISEHNRLYWYRQTLGQGPEFLTYFQNEAQLEKSRLLSDRFSAERPKGSFSTLEIQRTEQGDSAMYLCASEGDTQYFGPGTRLTVL.

J is TRBJ2-7 and V is TRBV6-5; 8 positions agree with TRBD2. Trimming cost V 1 base and J 3 bases; bases outside gene matches: 8. This CDR3 is built from 16 residues. Germline-derived CDR1 and CDR2 are MNHEY and SVGAGI. CDR3 region: CASSYYSGGAGYEQYF. The CDR3 nucleotides read TGTGCCAGCAGTTACTACTCGGGGGGGGCGGGCTACGAGCAGTACTTC.

The chain combines TRBV11-1 with TRBJ2-1, with 8 bases fitting TRBD2. The CDR3 contains 15 residues. CDR1 and CDR2 (germline): SGHAT, FQDESV (reference sequence). V was clipped by 5 bases and J by 9 bases; unmatched bases: 12. CDR3 nucleotide sequence: TGTGCCAGCAGCCCAGCGGGAGCCAGACGGGGTGAGCAGTTCTTC. It yields the protein CASSPAGARRGEQFF.

This chain links TRBV6-6 with TRBJ1-1; perhaps TRBD1 as D (6 bases). From germline, CDR1 is MNHNY and CDR2 SVGAGI (reference sequence). V lost 0 bases, J lost 5 bases, and 16 bases lay in between. This CDR3 contains 16 residues. CDR3 sequence reads: CASSYSAGGKRTEAFF. CDR3 bases: TGTGCCAGCAGTTACTCAGCGGGGGGCAAGAGGACTGAAGCTTTCTTT.

This clone was seen more than once but under ten times. The gene calls are TRBV23-1 and TRBJ1-4; 8 nucleotides align to TRBD1. TRBV23-1 is classed as an ORF, of uncertain function. The V segment lost 0 bases and the J segment 8 bases; nucleotides outside the gene matches: 8. The CDR3 is made up of 16 amino acids. The CDR3 here is CASSQSTTGAYEKLFF. The CDR3 nucleotides are TGCGCCAGCAGTCAATCGACGACAGGGGCTTACGAAAAACTGTTTTTT.

A word on this clone: Different DNA sequences within this sample yield the same CDR3. J is TRBJ2-3 and V is TRBV5-1; possibly TRBD2 for D (6 bases). The CDR3 runs to 14 residues. With 0 bases removed from V and 3 bases from J, the gap between germline ends came to 8 bases. Looked up from germline, CDR1 is SGHRS and CDR2 is YFSETQ. The chain's CDR3 is CASSLGLATDTQYF. CDR3 in DNA: TGCGCCAGCAGCTTGGGGCTAGCGACAGATACGCAGTATTTT.

V is TRBV28 and J is TRBJ2-3; 7 bases are shared with TRBD2. J lost 6 bases, V lost 3 bases, and 6 bases had no gene match. The CDR3 consists of 14 residues. Germline values: CDR1 MDHEN, CDR2 SYDVKM. The CDR3 DNA reads as TGTGCCAGCAGTTTTAGCGGGCTTTACGATACGCAGTATTTT. This encodes CASSFSGLYDTQYF.

This clone was detected only a few times. The chain is built from TRBV4-2 and TRBJ1-1; TRBD1 matches 8 bases. The germline CDR1 and CDR2 sequences are LGHNA and YNFKEQ. With 4 bases clipped from V and 5 bases from J, the junction kept 3 bases outside the gene matches. The CDR3 covers 13 residues. The CDR3 DNA sequence: TGTGCCAGCAGCCGAACAGGGGGGACTGAAGCTTTCTTT. As protein: CASSRTGGTEAFF.

The chain couples TRBV2 to TRBJ1-4, with D maybe TRBD1 (6 bases). Trimming shortened V by 8 bases and J by 5 bases, and 15 bases separated the two germline ends. The CDR3 runs to 14 residues. Germline V CDR1 and CDR2: SNHLY, FYNNEI. This chain's CDR3 is CASSIGTRNEKLFF. The DNA for the CDR3 is TGTGCCAGCTCGATAGGGACAAGGAATGAAAAACTGTTTTTT.

Only a few counts were recorded for this clone. The V and J genes are TRBV7-2 and TRBJ1-1; perhaps TRBD1 as D (6 bases). Germline CDR1 reads SGHTA; CDR2 reads FQGNSA. V lost 3 bases, J lost 3 bases, and 14 bases lay in between. The CDR3 is made up of 15 amino acids. The CDR3 DNA follows: TGTGCCAGCAGCTTCGCAGGGGCATTCTACACTGAAGCTTTCTTT. Translated: CASSFAGAFYTEAFF.

This clone has a handful of counts. The rearrangement joins TRBV7-8 to TRBJ1-2, with 7 bases aligning to TRBD1. The CDR3 loop spans 13 amino acids. The V segment lost 2 bases and the J segment 6 bases; nucleotides outside the gene matches: 3. CDR1 and CDR2 from the germline V gene are SGHVS and FQNEAQ. The DNA of the CDR3 is TGTGCCAGCAGCTTATGGGGGACAGATGGCTACACCTTC. This gives the protein CASSLWGTDGYTF.

The chain links TRBV27 to TRBJ2-1; the match to TRBD2 covers 12 bases. The CDR3 has 18 amino acids. Germline lookup yields CDR1 MNHEY and CDR2 SMNVEV (reference sequence). The V and J ends lost 7 bases and 0 bases, in that order; junction bases with no gene match: 10. This CDR3 is CASTPRRLAGDSYNEQFF. CDR3 bases: TGTGCCAGCACCCCTCGTCGACTAGCGGGAGACTCCTACAATGAGCAGTTCTTC.

The chain links TRBV11-1 to TRBJ1-2, with D tentatively TRBD1 (6 bases). Per the germline V gene, CDR1 is SGHAT and CDR2 is FQDESV (reference sequence). V was pared by 3 bases and J by 8 bases, with 16 bases between. The CDR3 extends over 14 amino acids. The CDR3 sequence is CASSFSGTTGGYTF. The DNA for the CDR3 is TGTGCCAGCAGCTTCTCCGGGACAACGGGAGGCTACACCTTC.

The chain joins TRBV4-2 to TRBJ2-7; TRBD2 might be the D (5 bases). There are 12 residues in the CDR3. The germline CDR1 and CDR2 sequences are LGHNA and YNFKEQ. Trimming removed 4 bases from V and 4 bases from J, with 8 bases in between. CDR3 loop: CASSRGEYEQYF. CDR3 sequence (DNA): TGTGCCAGCAGCCGGGGAGAGTACGAGCAGTACTTC.

This clone has more than one count but fewer than ten. This same CDR3 is encoded by further DNA sequences in the sample. The gene calls are TRBV5-1 and TRBJ2-1, with TRBD2 matching over 10 bases. The CDR3 extends over 15 amino acids. In germline, CDR1 is SGHRS, CDR2 YFSETQ. Trimming at V came to 0 bases and at J to 5 bases, leaving 2 bases not matched to a gene. CDR3: CASSLGGLADNEQFF. In DNA form, the CDR3 reads TGCGCCAGCAGCTTGGGTGGACTAGCGGACAATGAGCAGTTCTTC.

The genes are TRBV5-1 and TRBJ2-3; D remains ambiguous. This CDR3 comprises 13 residues. V was clipped by 2 bases and J by 0 bases, with 4 bases between them. CDR1 SGHRS and CDR2 YFSETQ come from the germline V gene. The CDR3 is CASSLTSTDTQYF. DNA for the CDR3: TGCGCCAGCAGCTTAACAAGCACAGATACGCAGTATTTT.

The V call is TRBV19, the J call TRBJ1-1; D gene ambiguous. CDR1 and CDR2 from the germline V gene are LNHDA and SQIVND (reference sequence). The CDR3 consists of 14 residues. Trimming left V 8 bases short and J 6 bases short, with 19 bases between. The chain's CDR3 is CASGLTSGRPEAFF. The CDR3 nucleotides are TGTGCCAGTGGGTTAACCAGTGGGAGGCCTGAAGCTTTCTTT.

This chain links TRBV15 with TRBJ2-1, with TRBD2 as a possible D gene (5 bases). Deletions cut 3 bases from V and 4 bases from J, with 10 bases between. Germline-derived CDR1 and CDR2 are LNHNV and YYDKDF (reference sequence). CDR3 length: 14 amino acids. The CDR3 region is CATSRGDGYNEQFF. In DNA form, the CDR3 reads TGTGCCACCAGCAGGGGAGACGGTTACAATGAGCAGTTCTTC.

This clone was counted a few times. This chain links TRBV18 with TRBJ1-1; D gene unclear. V was clipped by 2 bases and J by 1 base, with 8 bases between them. Germline V lookup: CDR1 KGHSH, CDR2 LQKENI. This CDR3 comprises 14 residues. The chain's CDR3 is CASSPSDSNTEAFF. DNA of the CDR3: TGTGCCAGCTCACCATCGGACTCGAACACTGAAGCTTTCTTT.

The chain has TRBV5-6 and TRBJ2-3, with D possibly matching TRBD1 (6 bases). V was clipped by 0 bases and J by 4 bases, with 12 bases between them. CDR3 length: 15 amino acids. Germline V gene data show CDR1 as SGHDT and CDR2 as YYEEEE. The CDR3 nucleotides read TGTGCCAGCAGCTTGGCCAGGGGAAGTGCAGATACGCAGTATTTT. Residues: CASSLARGSADTQYF.

CDR3 DNA sequence: TGTGCCAGCAGCGCCGTACACCTGAACACTGAAGCTTTCTTT. This codes for CASSAVHLNTEAFF. This sequence joins TRBV2 and TRBJ1-1; no definite D call. Germline CDR1 SNHLY, CDR2 FYNNEI. Trimming left V 6 bases short and J 0 bases short, with 11 bases between. CDR3 size: 14 residues.

The CDR3 nucleotides are TGTGCCAGCAGCGCACACAGGGGTAGGAGCAATCAGCCCCAGCATTTT. It is translated as CASSAHRGRSNQPQHF. This chain joins TRBV5-5 and TRBJ1-5; TRBD1 matches at 7 bases. The CDR3 extends over 16 amino acids. V was pared by 4 bases and J by 1 base, with 8 bases of the junction left unmatched. Germline V lookup: CDR1 SGHKS, CDR2 YYEKEE (reference sequence).

The chain joins TRBV5-1 to TRBJ2-7; 8 bases are shared with TRBD1. The CDR3 runs 13 residues. Trimming removed 3 bases from V and 6 bases from J; junction bases left unmatched: 5. Germline V gene sequence: CDR1 SGHRS, CDR2 YFSETQ. The CDR3 reads CASSSADRGEQYF. The CDR3 nucleotides are TGCGCCAGCAGCTCGGCTGACAGGGGCGAGCAGTACTTC.

This clone came up many times. V is TRBV14 and J is TRBJ2-7; TRBD2 is a possible D gene (7 bases). The ends were cut back, 6 bases at V and 0 bases at J, with 15 bases in the middle. From germline, CDR1 is SGHDN and CDR2 FVKESK. The CDR3 runs 15 residues. This CDR3 is CASSPHGGLSYEQYF. The CDR3 DNA follows: TGTGCCAGCAGTCCCCACGGGGGGCTCTCCTACGAGCAGTACTTC.

The chain uses TRBV4-1 and TRBJ2-3; D may be TRBD1 (6 bases). From germline, CDR1 is MGHRA and CDR2 YSYEKL. The V gene lost 0 bases and the J gene lost 2 bases, with 12 bases spanning the gap. The CDR3 runs 16 residues. Written as DNA, the CDR3 is TGCGCCAGCAGCCAAGAATGGCAGGGGATCACAGATACGCAGTATTTT. Translation gives CASSQEWQGITDTQYF.

The chain employs TRBV2 and TRBJ2-2, with 7 bases fitting TRBD2. Germline V lookup: CDR1 SNHLY, CDR2 FYNNEI. Germline trimming cut 4 bases from V and 6 bases from J; bases unmatched to any gene: 8. The CDR3 is 15 amino acids. DNA for the CDR3: TGTGCCAGCAGTGTTGGCCGCGGGAGCCCCGGGGAGCTGTTTTTT. Translated: CASSVGRGSPGELFF.

This chain connects TRBV9 to TRBJ1-2; no definite D call. Trimming took off 4 bases at V and 8 bases at J, with 15 bases between the two ends. The CDR3 extends over 13 amino acids. CDR1 is SGDLS and CDR2 is YYNGEE in the germline V gene. CDR3 sequence: CASSPGSDRGYTF. For the CDR3, the DNA is TGTGCCAGCAGCCCCGGGTCAGACCGAGGCTACACCTTC.

This clone was picked up a small number of times. The chain joins TRBV19 to TRBJ2-2, with TRBD2 matching over 9 bases. V lost 7 bases and J lost 2; bases outside the gene matches: 5. CDR1 is LNHDA, CDR2 SQIVND, per germline (reference sequence). The CDR3 sequence is 15 residues long. The DNA of the CDR3 is TGTGCCAGTAAACAACTAGCGGGCAACACCGGGGAGCTGTTTTTT. Translation: CASKQLAGNTGELFF.